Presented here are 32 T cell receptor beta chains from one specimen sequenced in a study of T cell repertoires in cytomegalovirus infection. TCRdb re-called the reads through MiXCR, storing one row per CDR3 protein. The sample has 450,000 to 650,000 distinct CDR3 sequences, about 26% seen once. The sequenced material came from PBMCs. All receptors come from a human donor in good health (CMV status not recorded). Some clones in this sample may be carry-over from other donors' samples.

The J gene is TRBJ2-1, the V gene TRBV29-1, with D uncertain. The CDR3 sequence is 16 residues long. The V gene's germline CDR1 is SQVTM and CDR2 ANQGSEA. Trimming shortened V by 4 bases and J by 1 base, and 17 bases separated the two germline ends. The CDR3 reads CSVVGPQFSSYNEQFF. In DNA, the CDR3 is TGCAGCGTTGTTGGCCCTCAGTTTAGTTCCTACAATGAGCAGTTCTTC.

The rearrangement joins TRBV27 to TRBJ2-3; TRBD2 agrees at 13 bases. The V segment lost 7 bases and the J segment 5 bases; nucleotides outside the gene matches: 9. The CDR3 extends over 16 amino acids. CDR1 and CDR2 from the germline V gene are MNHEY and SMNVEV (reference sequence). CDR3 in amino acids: CASKLAGGRSGDTQYF. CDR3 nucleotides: TGTGCCAGCAAACTAGCGGGAGGGCGAAGTGGAGATACGCAGTATTTT.

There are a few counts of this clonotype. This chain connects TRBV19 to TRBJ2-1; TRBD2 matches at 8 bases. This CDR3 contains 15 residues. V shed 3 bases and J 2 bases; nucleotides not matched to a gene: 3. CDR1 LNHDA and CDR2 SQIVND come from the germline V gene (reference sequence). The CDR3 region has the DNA TGTGCCAGTAGTATGACGGGAGGGCCCTACAATGAGCAGTTCTTC. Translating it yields CASSMTGGPYNEQFF.

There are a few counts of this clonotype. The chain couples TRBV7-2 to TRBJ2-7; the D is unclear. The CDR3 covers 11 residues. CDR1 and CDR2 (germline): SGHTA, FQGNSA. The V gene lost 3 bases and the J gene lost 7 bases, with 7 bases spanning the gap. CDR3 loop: CASSFYEEQYF. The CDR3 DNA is TGTGCCAGCAGCTTCTATGAGGAGCAGTACTTC.

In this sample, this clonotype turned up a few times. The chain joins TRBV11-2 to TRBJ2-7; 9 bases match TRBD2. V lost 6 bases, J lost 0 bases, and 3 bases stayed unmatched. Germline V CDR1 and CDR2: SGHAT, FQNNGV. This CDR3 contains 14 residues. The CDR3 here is CASSLTSGSYEQYV. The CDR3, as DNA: TGTGCCAGCAGTTTGACTAGCGGCTCCTACGAGCAGTACGTC.

CDR3: CASSLLGGSIITDTQYF. The CDR3 DNA reads TGCGCCAGCAGCTTGCTCGGCGGGAGTATAATCACAGATACGCAGTATTTT. The chain has TRBV5-1 and TRBJ2-3; the match to TRBD2 covers 7 bases. Germline trimming cut 1 base from V and 2 bases from J; bases unmatched to any gene: 10. Germline CDR1 SGHRS, CDR2 YFSETQ. The CDR3 extends over 17 amino acids. Variable domain in full (rest from reference TRBV5-1 and TRBJ2-3): KAGVTQTPRYLIKTRGQQVTLSCSPISGHRSVSWYQQTPGQGLQFLFEYFSETQRNKGNFPGRFSGRQFSNSRSEMNVSTLELGDSALYLCASSLLGGSIITDTQYFGPGTRLTVL.

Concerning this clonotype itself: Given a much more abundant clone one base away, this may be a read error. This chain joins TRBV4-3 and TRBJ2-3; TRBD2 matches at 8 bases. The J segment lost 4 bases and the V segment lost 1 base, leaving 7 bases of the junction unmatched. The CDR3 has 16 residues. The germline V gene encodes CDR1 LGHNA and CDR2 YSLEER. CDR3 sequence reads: CASSQGAGGRPDTQYF. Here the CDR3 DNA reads TGCGCCAGCAGCCAAGGAGCCGGCGGGAGGCCAGATACGCAGTATTTT.

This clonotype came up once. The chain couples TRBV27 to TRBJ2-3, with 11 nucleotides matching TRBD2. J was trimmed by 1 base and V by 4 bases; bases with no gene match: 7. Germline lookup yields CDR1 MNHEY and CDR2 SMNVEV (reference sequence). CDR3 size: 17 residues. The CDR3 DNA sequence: TGTGCCAGCAGTTCCCCTAGCGGGAGGTGGGGCACAGATACGCAGTATTTT. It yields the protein CASSSPSGRWGTDTQYF.

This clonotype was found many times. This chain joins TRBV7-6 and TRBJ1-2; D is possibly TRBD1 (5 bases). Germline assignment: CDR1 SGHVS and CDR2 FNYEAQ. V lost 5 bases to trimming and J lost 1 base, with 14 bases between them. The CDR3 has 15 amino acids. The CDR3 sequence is CASSVLGGLNYGYTF. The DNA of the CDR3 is TGTGCCAGCAGCGTGCTTGGGGGTCTTAACTATGGCTACACCTTC.

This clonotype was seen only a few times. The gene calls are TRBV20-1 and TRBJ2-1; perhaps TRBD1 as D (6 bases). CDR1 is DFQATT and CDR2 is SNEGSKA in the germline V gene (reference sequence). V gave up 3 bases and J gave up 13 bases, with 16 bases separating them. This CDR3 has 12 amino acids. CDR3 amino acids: CSARSGAWAQFF. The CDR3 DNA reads TGCAGTGCTAGGTCAGGGGCTTGGGCCCAGTTCTTC.

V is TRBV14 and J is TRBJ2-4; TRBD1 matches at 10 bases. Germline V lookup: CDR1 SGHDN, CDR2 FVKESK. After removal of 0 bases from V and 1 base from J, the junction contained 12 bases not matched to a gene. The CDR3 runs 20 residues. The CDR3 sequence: CASSQDLWDRGRKAKNIQYF. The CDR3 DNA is TGTGCCAGCAGCCAAGATCTCTGGGACAGGGGTCGGAAGGCCAAAAACATTCAGTACTTC.

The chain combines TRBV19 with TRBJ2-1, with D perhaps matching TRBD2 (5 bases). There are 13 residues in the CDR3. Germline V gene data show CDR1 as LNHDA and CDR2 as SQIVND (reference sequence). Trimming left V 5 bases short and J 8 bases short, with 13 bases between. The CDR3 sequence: CASSRLAYDEQFF. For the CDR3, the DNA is TGTGCCAGTAGTCGGCTAGCATACGATGAGCAGTTCTTC.

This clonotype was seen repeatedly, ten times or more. The CDR3 DNA is TGTGCCAGCAGTAACCACGGGACAGGGTCCTACGAGCAGTACTTC. This encodes CASSNHGTGSYEQYF. The V gene is TRBV6-2 or TRBV6-3, the J gene TRBJ2-7; 9 bases agree with TRBD1. CDR3 length equals 15 residues. Germline lookup yields CDR1 MNHEY and CDR2 SVGEGT. J lost 1 base, V lost 5 bases, and 6 bases had no gene match.

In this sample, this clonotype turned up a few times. The CDR3 DNA is TGTGCCAGCAAACCAGACAGGGCAGACTATGGCTACACCTTC. Its protein is CASKPDRADYGYTF. This chain links TRBV6-5 with TRBJ1-2; 7 bases fit TRBD1. This CDR3 comprises 14 residues. In germline, CDR1 is MNHEY, CDR2 SVGAGI. With 7 bases clipped from V and 3 bases from J, the junction kept 8 bases outside the gene matches.

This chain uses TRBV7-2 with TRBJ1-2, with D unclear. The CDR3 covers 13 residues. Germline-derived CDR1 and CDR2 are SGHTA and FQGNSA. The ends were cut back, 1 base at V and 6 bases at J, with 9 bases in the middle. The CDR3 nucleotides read TGTGCCAGCAGCTTAGTCAGAATCGATGGCTACACCTTC. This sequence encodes CASSLVRIDGYTF. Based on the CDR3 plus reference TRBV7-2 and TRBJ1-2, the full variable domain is GAGVSQSPSNKVTEKGKDVELRCDPISGHTALYWYRQSLGQGLEFLIYFQGNSAPDKSGLPSDRFSAERTGGSVSTLTIQRTQQEDSAVYLCASSLVRIDGYTFGSGTRLTVV.

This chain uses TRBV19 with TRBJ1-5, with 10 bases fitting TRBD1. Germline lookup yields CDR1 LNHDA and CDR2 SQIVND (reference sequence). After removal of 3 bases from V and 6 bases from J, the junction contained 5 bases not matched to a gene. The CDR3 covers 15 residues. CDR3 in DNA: TGTGCCAGTAGTATGTCCGGGACAGGGGTTCAGCCCCAGCATTTT. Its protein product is CASSMSGTGVQPQHF.

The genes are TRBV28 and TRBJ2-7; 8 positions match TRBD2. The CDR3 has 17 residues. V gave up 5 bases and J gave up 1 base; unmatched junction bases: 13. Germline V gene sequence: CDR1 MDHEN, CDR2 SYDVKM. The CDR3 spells CASSPGGSGIISYEQYV. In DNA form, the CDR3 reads TGTGCCAGCAGTCCTGGGGGTAGCGGGATAATATCCTACGAGCAGTACGTC.

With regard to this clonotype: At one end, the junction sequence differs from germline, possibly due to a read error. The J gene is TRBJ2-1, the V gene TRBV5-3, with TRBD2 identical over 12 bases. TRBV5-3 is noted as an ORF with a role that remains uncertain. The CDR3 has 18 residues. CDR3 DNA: TGTGCCAGCAGCTTGCCGGGACTAGCGGGCCTACCCTACAATGAGCAGTTCTTC. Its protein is CASSLPGLAGLPYNEQFF.

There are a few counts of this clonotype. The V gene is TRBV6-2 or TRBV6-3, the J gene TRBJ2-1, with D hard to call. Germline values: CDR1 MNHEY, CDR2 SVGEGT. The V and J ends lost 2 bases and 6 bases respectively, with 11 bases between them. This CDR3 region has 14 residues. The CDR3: CASSYPTLVNEQFF. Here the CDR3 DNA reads TGTGCCAGCAGTTACCCTACTCTAGTCAATGAGCAGTTCTTC.

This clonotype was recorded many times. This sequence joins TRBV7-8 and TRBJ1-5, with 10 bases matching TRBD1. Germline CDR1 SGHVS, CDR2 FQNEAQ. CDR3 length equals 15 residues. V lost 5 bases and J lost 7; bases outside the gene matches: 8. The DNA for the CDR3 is TGTGCCAGCAGCCGATTGACAGGGGGCGGACAGCCCCAGCATTTT. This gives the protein CASSRLTGGGQPQHF.

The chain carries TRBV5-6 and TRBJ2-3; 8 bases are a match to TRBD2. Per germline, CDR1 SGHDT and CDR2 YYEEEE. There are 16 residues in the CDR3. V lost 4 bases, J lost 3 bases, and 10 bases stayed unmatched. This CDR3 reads CASSKRTSYGTDTQYF. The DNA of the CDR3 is TGTGCCAGCAGCAAAAGGACTAGCTACGGGACAGATACGCAGTATTTT.

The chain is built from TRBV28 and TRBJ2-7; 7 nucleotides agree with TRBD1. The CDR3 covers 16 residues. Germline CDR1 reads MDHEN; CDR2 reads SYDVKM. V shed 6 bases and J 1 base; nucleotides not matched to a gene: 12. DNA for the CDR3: TGTGCCAGCAGCGAGGAGACAGGGCGCGGGTCCTACGAGCAGTACTTC. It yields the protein CASSEETGRGSYEQYF. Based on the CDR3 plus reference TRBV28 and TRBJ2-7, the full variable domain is DVKVTQSSRYLVKRTGEKVFLECVQDMDHENMFWYRQDPGLGLRLIYFSYDVKMKEKGDIPEGYSVSREKKERFSLILESASTNQTSMYLCASSEETGRGSYEQYFGPGTRLTVT.

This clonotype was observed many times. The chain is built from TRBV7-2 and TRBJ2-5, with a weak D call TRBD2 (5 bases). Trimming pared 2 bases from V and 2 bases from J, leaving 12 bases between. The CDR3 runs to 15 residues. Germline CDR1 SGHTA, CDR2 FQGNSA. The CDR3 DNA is TGTGCCAGCAGCTTAAGGCCCGGGATTCAAGAGACCCAGTACTTC. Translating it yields CASSLRPGIQETQYF.

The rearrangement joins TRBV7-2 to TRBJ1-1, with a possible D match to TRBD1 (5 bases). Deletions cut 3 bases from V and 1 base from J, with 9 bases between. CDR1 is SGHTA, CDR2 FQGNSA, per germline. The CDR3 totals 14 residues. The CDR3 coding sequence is TGTGCCAGCAGCTTTTTCGACAGGAACACTGAAGCTTTCTTT. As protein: CASSFFDRNTEAFF.

CDR3 DNA: TGTGCCAGCAGCTGGAAGCTCTCTATGGGGCAGTTCTTC. This translates into CASSWKLSMGQFF. The chain joins TRBV7-2 to TRBJ2-1; D ambiguous. Germline CDR1 is SGHTA and CDR2 is FQGNSA. V shed 4 bases and J shed 12 bases, with 16 bases lying between them. This CDR3 has 13 residues.

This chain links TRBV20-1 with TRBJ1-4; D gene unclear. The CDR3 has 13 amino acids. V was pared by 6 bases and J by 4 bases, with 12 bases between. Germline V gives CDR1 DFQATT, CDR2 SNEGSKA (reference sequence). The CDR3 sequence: CSAAGPFNEKLFF. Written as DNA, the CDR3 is TGCAGTGCCGCCGGGCCTTTTAATGAAAAACTGTTTTTT.

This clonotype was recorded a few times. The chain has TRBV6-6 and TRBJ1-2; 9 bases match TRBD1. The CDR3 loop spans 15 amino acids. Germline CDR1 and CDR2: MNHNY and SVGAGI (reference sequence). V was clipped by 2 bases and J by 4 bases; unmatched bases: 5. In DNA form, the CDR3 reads TGTGCCAGCAGTTACACGACAGGGGGTTCCTATGGCTACACCTTC. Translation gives CASSYTTGGSYGYTF.

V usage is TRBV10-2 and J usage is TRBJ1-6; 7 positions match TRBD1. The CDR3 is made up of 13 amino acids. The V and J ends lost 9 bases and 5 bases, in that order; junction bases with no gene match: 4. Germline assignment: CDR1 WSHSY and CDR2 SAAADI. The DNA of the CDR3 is TGCGCCAGTTCCGGGACAGATAATTCACCCCTCCACTTT. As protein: CASSGTDNSPLHF.

This CDR3 is CASSEAAQTQYF. Written as DNA, the CDR3 is TGTGCCAGCAGTGAAGCAGCTCAGACCCAGTACTTC. V and J are TRBV6-1 and TRBJ2-5, with D unresolved. V lost 0 bases and J lost 6, with 5 bases in between. The CDR3 loop spans 12 amino acids. Germline loops: CDR1 MNHNS, CDR2 SASEGT.

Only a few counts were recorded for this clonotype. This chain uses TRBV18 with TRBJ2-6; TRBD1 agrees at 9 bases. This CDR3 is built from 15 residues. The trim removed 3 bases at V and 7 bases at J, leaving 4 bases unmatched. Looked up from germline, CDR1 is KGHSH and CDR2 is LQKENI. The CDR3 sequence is CASSPRTGEANVLTF. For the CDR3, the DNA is TGTGCCAGCTCACCCCGGACAGGGGAAGCCAACGTCCTGACTTTC.

The CDR3 nucleotides read TGTGCCAGCAGCTTATCCGGACTAGCGGGAGTCAATGAGCAGTTCTTC. As protein: CASSLSGLAGVNEQFF. J is TRBJ2-1 and V is TRBV7-9; 13 bases match TRBD2. There are 16 residues in the CDR3. J was trimmed by 6 bases and V by 2 bases; bases with no gene match: 4. The germline V gene has CDR1 SEHNR and CDR2 FQNEAQ (reference sequence).

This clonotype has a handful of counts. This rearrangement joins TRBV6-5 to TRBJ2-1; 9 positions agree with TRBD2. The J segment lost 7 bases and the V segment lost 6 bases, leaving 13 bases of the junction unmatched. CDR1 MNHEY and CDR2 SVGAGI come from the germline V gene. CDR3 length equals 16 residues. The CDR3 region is CASRTGTSRGENEQFF. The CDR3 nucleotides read TGTGCCAGCAGAACCGGGACTAGCAGGGGGGAGAATGAGCAGTTCTTC.